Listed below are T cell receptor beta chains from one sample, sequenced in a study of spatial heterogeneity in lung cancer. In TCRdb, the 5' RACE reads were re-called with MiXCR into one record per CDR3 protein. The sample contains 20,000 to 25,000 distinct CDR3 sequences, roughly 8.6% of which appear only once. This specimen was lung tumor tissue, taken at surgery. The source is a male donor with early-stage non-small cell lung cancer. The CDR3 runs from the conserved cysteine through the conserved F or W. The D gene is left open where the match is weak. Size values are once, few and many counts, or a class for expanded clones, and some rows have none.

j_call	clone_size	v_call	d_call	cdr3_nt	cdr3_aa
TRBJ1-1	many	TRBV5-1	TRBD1	TGCGCCAGCGGGAGACAGGGTTACACTGAAGCTTTCTTT	CASGRQGYTEAFF
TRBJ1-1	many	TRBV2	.	TGTGCCAGCAGGATTCAGGGAGGGAAGGCTTTCTTT	CASRIQGGKAFF
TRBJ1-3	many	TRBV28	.	TGTGCCAGCAGACCCTTTGGGGGCTCTGGAAACACCATATATTTT	CASRPFGGSGNTIYF
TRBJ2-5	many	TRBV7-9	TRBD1	TGTGCCAGCACCCTGAGGGGGACAGACGAGACCCAGTACTTC	CASTLRGTDETQYF
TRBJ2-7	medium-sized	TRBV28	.	TGTGCCAGCAGTGGGGCAGGGGGGTCCTACGAGCAGTACTTC	CASSGAGGSYEQYF
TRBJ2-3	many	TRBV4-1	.	TGCGCCAGCAGCCAAGACCCCTCGGGCTTTAGCACAGATACGCAGTATTTT	CASSQDPSGFSTDTQYF
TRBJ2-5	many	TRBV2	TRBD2	TGTGCCAGCAGTGAAGCACTAGCGGGGGTAGAGACCCAGTACTTC	CASSEALAGVETQYF
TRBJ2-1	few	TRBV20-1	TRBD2	TGCAGTGCCCATAGCGGGAGGGTGGCTAATGAGCAGTTCTTC	CSAHSGRVANEQFF
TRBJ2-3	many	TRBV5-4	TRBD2	TGTGCCAGCAGCTTGGGACTAGCCTCCACAGATACGCAGTATTTT	CASSLGLASTDTQYF
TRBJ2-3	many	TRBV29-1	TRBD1	TGCAGCATTATCTTTAGGGACAGGGGAATCACAGATACGCAGTATTTT	CSIIFRDRGITDTQYF
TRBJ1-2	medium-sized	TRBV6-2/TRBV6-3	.	TGTGCCAGCAGTCTCGGCGGGACGTATGGCTACACCTTC	CASSLGGTYGYTF
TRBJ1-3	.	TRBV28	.	TGTGCCACCCTGTCCCAGGAGGGAGGTGGAAACACCATATATTTT	CATLSQEGGGNTIYF
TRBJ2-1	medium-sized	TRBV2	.	TGTGCCAGCAGTGGCGGCAGATTGGAGGAGCAGTTCTTC	CASSGGRLEEQFF
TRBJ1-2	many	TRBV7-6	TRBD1	TGTGCCAGCAGCTTAGCAGGGACAGGGGGCGCTTCGGGTGGCTACACCTTC	CASSLAGTGGASGGYTF
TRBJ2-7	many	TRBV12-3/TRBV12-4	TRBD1	TGTGCCAGCAGTTTAGGACAGGGTCCCTACGAGCAGTACTTC	CASSLGQGPYEQYF
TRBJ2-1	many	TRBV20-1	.	TGCAGTGCTACCGGGACGCGCGACAATGAGCAGTTCTTC	CSATGTRDNEQFF
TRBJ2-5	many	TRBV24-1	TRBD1	TGTGCCACCAGTGACCCAGGACAGGGTGGCCAAGAGACCCAGTACTTC	CATSDPGQGGQETQYF
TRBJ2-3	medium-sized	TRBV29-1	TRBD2	TGCAGCGTTCGGACTAGCGGGACCTCGGATACGCAGTATTTT	CSVRTSGTSDTQYF
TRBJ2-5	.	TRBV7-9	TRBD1	TGTGCCAGCAGCCCACGGGACAGGGGATGGCAAGAGACCCAGTACTTC	CASSPRDRGWQETQYF
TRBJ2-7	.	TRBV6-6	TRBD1	TGTGCCAGCAACGAGGGGGACAGAAAGTACGAGCAGTACTTC	CASNEGDRKYEQYF
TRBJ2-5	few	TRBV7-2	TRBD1	TGTGCCAGCAGCCCCAGGGGGCAAGAGACCCAGTACTTC	CASSPRGQETQYF
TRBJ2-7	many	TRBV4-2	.	TGTGCCAGCAGCCAGACCGACTCAATGGGCTACGAGCAGTACTTC	CASSQTDSMGYEQYF
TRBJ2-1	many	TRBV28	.	TGTGCCAGCAGTTTTTACAATGAGCAGTTCTTC	CASSFYNEQFF
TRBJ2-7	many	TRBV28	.	TGTGCCAGCGGCCGAGACACCCCCTACGAGCAGTACTTC	CASGRDTPYEQYF
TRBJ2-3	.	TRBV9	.	TGTGCCAGCAGCGTAGTCCCAGAAGGATCCACAGATACGCAGTATTTT	CASSVVPEGSTDTQYF
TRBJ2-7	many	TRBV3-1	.	TGTGCCAGCAGCCAAGAAGCCGGCCTCTACGAGCAGTACTTC	CASSQEAGLYEQYF
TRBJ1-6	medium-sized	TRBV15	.	TGTGCCACCAGTCAGGGGAAGATTTCACCCCTCCACTTT	CATSQGKISPLHF
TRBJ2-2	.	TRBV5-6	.	TGTGCCAGCAGCTTTTTTACGAACACCGGGGAGCTGTTTTTT	CASSFFTNTGELFF
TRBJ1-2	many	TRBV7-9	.	TGTGCGAGCAGCTTAAGGGGGGACTCTAACTATGGCTACACCTTC	CASSLRGDSNYGYTF
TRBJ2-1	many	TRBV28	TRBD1	TGTGCCAGCACCTCAGGGGGATTCGGCAATGAGCAGTTCTTC	CASTSGGFGNEQFF
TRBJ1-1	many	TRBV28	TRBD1	TGTGCCAGCAGTTCCCGACAGGGGGTGGGGAACACTGAAGCTTTCTTT	CASSSRQGVGNTEAFF
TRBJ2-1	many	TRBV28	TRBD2	TGTGCCAGCAGCGCGGTAGCGGGATCACACAATGAGCAGTTCTTC	CASSAVAGSHNEQFF
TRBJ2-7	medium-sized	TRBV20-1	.	TGCAGTGCTAGAGATCGTAGGCCATTCTACGAGCAGTACTTC	CSARDRRPFYEQYF